This TCR beta chain stems from a study of PD-L1 blockade in urothelial cancer. In the study overall: Counts from blood samples showed a median of roughly 150,000 T cells.

The time point denotes: pretreatment peripheral blood. Generated by immunoSEQ multiplex PCR, the TCRdb table keeps only in-frame clones and is missing some. The sample records 95,000 or so clones, 87% being singletons. Details on this clone: Its cognate antigen is unknown.

Study-wide points: Where pretreatment blood TCR clonality fell below the median, better survival was predicted. Durable-benefit patients showed greater tumor-associated blood clone expansion at 3 weeks.

The receptor was derived from a man in his 60s with urothelial cancer. The material was PBMCs, obtained around atezolizumab (anti-PD-L1) treatment.

CDR3 bases: TGTGCCAGCAGCCTCCCTGGGCGAATTGAAGCTTTCTTT. It translates to CASSLPGRIEAFF. The chain employs TRBV5-4 and TRBJ1-1; unclear D gene. Germline V gene sequence: CDR1 SGHNT, CDR2 YYREEE (reference sequence). V was pared by 4 bases and J by 7 bases, with 14 bases between. The CDR3 is 13 residues long.